The rows below give T cell receptor beta chains drawn from one sample of a study of blood T cell repertoires in COVID-19. Here immunoSEQ multiplex PCR was the method, and the copy in TCRdb shows in-frame clones only, minus some. The data show roughly 250,000 clones, roughly 80% seen once. Sequencing was done on a sample of peripheral blood. The receptor source for this set is a woman aged 80 or over with active or convalescent COVID-19. The CDR3 runs from the conserved cysteine through the conserved F or W. The D gene is left open where the match is weak. The listing skips clone size in some rows; elsewhere it reads once, few, many or a size class.

-	TRBV6-1	-	TRBJ2-1	TGTGCCAGCAGTGAGATCCATAGTAACTACAATGAGCAGTTCTTC	CASSEIHSNYNEQFF
once	TRBV6-5	-	TRBJ1-2	TGTGCCAGCAGTTACTCGAGACAGGCCACGGGTGGCTACACCTTC	CASSYSRQATGGYTF
-	TRBV6-6	-	TRBJ1-1	TGTGCCAGCAGTGATTCAAGAGGAACTTTCTTT	CASSDSRGTFF
-	TRBV6-5	-	TRBJ1-1	TGTGCCAGCAGTCACAGGGAAACTGAAGCTTTCTTT	CASSHRETEAFF
-	TRBV28	-	TRBJ2-3	TGTGCCAGCAGCCATGGGGGCGTTGGTGGAGATACGCAGTATTTT	CASSHGGVGGDTQYF
once	TRBV3-1/TRBV3-2	TRBD1	TRBJ2-5	TGTGCCAGCAGCCAGCGACAGGGGGGTGTGGAGACCCAGTACTTC	CASSQRQGGVETQYF
-	TRBV14	TRBD2	TRBJ2-1	TGTGCCAGCAGCCCATTCCGGGTTGGCGCAGGGATTTTTAGCGGGAACTACAATGAGCAGTTCTTC	CASSPFRVGAGIFSGNYNEQFF
-	TRBV19	-	TRBJ1-4	TGTGCCAGTAGTACGGGGGGGACGCCGGAGAATGAAAAACTGTTTTTT	CASSTGGTPENEKLFF
-	TRBV28	TRBD1	TRBJ1-1	TGTGCCAGCAGTTCGCCAGGGGGCCTACAAGAAGCTTTCTTT	CASSSPGGLQEAFF
-	TRBV11-2	TRBD1	TRBJ2-7	TGTGCCAGCGGGGACAGGGATTCCTACGAGCAGTACTTC	CASGDRDSYEQYF
-	TRBV29-1	-	TRBJ1-2	TGCAGCGTTGCAGGGGTGGAAGGCTACACCTTC	CSVAGVEGYTF
-	TRBV3-1/TRBV3-2	-	TRBJ1-2	TGTGCCAGCAGCCTCCCGACAGTGAACTATGGCTACACCTTC	CASSLPTVNYGYTF
few	TRBV14	TRBD1	TRBJ1-1	TGTGCCAGCAGCCACTTCTCCGGACAGGGGGCGGGTACTGAAGCTTTCTTT	CASSHFSGQGAGTEAFF
-	TRBV11-2	-	TRBJ1-3	TGTGCCAGCAGCTCCAGTTTCGGAAACACCATATATTTT	CASSSSFGNTIYF